These 22 T cell receptor beta chains came from one sample sequenced in a study of T cell repertoires in cytomegalovirus infection (dated by TCRdb to about 2019). For sequencing, an Illumina HiSeq 1500 was employed. TCRdb applied fastp at Q25 and MiXCR to the public reads, then kept only in-frame beta chains. Entries that share a CDR3 protein sequence are merged under the most common genes and DNA. The sample contains some 130,000 distinct CDR3 sequences, approximately 8.8% of them found a single time. Roughly a tenth of the sample belongs to the ten largest clones. The sample comprised PBMCs. These receptors were collected from a human donor in good health (CMV status not recorded). Some clones in this sample may be carry-over from other donors' samples.

This clonotype has only one observation. The rearrangement uses TRBV20-1 and TRBJ1-2, with D maybe TRBD1 (5 bases). The CDR3 has 13 residues. CDR1 is DFQATT, CDR2 SNEGSKA, per germline (reference sequence). Trimming removed 0 bases at V and 1 base at J, with 6 bases between. CDR3 residues: CSARETDNYGYTF. CDR3 nucleotides: TGCAGTGCTAGAGAGACAGATAACTATGGCTACACCTTC.

This clonotype occurred many times. The chain recombines TRBV7-2 with TRBJ2-3; D may correspond to TRBD1 or TRBD2 (5 bases each). The CDR3 has 15 residues. Deletions cut 1 base from V and 5 bases from J, with 13 bases between. Per the germline V gene, CDR1 is SGHTA and CDR2 is FQGNSA. In nucleotides, the CDR3 is TGTGCCAGCAGCTTAGAGTGGGACCCTAGAGATACGCAGTATTTT. It is translated as CASSLEWDPRDTQYF.

This sequence joins TRBV29-1 and TRBJ2-7; TRBD2 matches at 8 bases. This CDR3 spans 13 amino acids. V lost 4 bases and J lost 5; bases outside the gene matches: 7. Germline CDR1 reads SQVTM; CDR2 reads ANQGSEA. For the CDR3, the DNA is TGCAGCGTTGTCCCGGGGGGGCTCGACGAGCAGTACTTC. As protein: CSVVPGGLDEQYF.

The rearrangement joins TRBV9 to TRBJ1-3; D is undetermined. The V and J ends lost 0 bases and 1 base respectively, with 11 bases between them. The V gene's germline CDR1 is SGDLS and CDR2 YYNGEE. CDR3 size: 16 residues. The CDR3 reads CASSVGPGGSGNTIYF. CDR3 in DNA: TGTGCCAGCAGCGTAGGACCGGGAGGGTCTGGAAACACCATATATTTT.

This clonotype was found many times. The gene calls are TRBV12-3 or TRBV12-4 and TRBJ1-3; tentatively, D is TRBD1 (5 bases). This CDR3 contains 14 residues. The germline V and J ends were trimmed by 5 bases and 0 bases, with 8 bases remaining between them. The CDR3 region has the DNA TGTGCCAGCAGTGACAGCGGCTCTGGAAACACCATATATTTT. It encodes CASSDSGSGNTIYF.

This clonotype has at least ten counts. The chain uses TRBV7-9 and TRBJ2-5; TRBD1 aligns across 9 bases. The CDR3 sequence is 17 residues long. V lost 5 bases and J lost 2; bases outside the gene matches: 12. Germline V gives CDR1 SEHNR, CDR2 FQNEAQ (reference sequence). CDR3 region: CASSKRPPGQGQETQYF. In DNA, the CDR3 is TGTGCCAGCAGCAAAAGACCGCCGGGACAGGGACAAGAGACCCAGTACTTC. Based on the CDR3 plus reference TRBV7-9 and TRBJ2-5, the full variable domain is DTGVSQNPRHKITKRGQNVTFRCDPISEHNRLYWYRQTLGQGPEFLTYFQNEAQLEKSRLLSDRFSAERPKGSFSTLEIQRTEQGDSAMYLCASSKRPPGQGQETQYFGPGTRLLVL.

The rearrangement links TRBV7-9 to TRBJ1-5, with D unclear. Per the germline V gene, CDR1 is SEHNR and CDR2 is FQNEAQ (reference sequence). The CDR3 consists of 13 residues. V was trimmed by 7 bases and J by 3 bases, leaving 10 bases between them. The CDR3 reads CASTSRVNQPQHF. CDR3 bases: TGTGCCAGCACTAGTCGGGTCAATCAGCCCCAGCATTTT.

V is TRBV5-1 and J is TRBJ2-3; 10 nucleotides line up with TRBD2. The V segment lost 1 base and the J segment 5 bases; nucleotides outside the gene matches: 7. Germline CDR1 and CDR2: SGHRS and YFSETQ. The CDR3 is 16 residues long. Written as DNA, the CDR3 is TGCGCCAGCAGCTTGCAGTCGTCTAGCGGGGGAGATACGCAGTATTTT. Its protein is CASSLQSSSGGDTQYF.

This clonotype occurred many times. The chain is built from TRBV19 and TRBJ1-5; maybe TRBD1 (5 bases). Germline CDR1 is LNHDA and CDR2 is SQIVND (reference sequence). V lost 11 bases to trimming and J lost 6 bases, with 14 bases between them. CDR3 length: 12 amino acids. The CDR3 sequence is CASGRRTQPQHF. The CDR3 region has the DNA TGTGCCTCGGGACGGCGGACTCAGCCCCAGCATTTT.

This clonotype was seen many times. J is TRBJ2-7 and V is TRBV2; possibly TRBD1 for D (6 bases). The CDR3 is 13 residues long. Germline lookup yields CDR1 SNHLY and CDR2 FYNNEI. The germline V and J ends were trimmed by 8 bases and 4 bases, with 15 bases remaining between them. The CDR3 loop reads CASSVTGRYEQYF. DNA for the CDR3: TGTGCCAGCTCTGTGACAGGCCGATACGAGCAGTACTTC.

This clonotype was recorded many times. The chain recombines TRBV20-1 with TRBJ1-1; no clear D gene. Per germline, CDR1 DFQATT and CDR2 SNEGSKA (reference sequence). CDR3 length: 16 amino acids. Trimming stripped 3 bases from V and 5 bases from J, with 22 bases between. CDR3 nucleotide sequence: TGCAGTGCTAGCCCCAACTTCGCCTCGTTGGGGACTGAAGCTTTCTTT. Its translation is CSASPNFASLGTEAFF.

This clonotype was counted ten times or more. This chain connects TRBV7-2 to TRBJ1-1, with D hard to call. The CDR3 contains 13 residues. CDR1 and CDR2 from the germline V gene are SGHTA and FQGNSA. V lost 5 bases, J lost 1 base, and 8 bases lay in between. CDR3 protein: CASSQHQNTEAFF. The DNA for the CDR3 is TGTGCCAGCAGCCAACACCAGAACACTGAAGCTTTCTTT.

This clonotype was counted ten times or more. The chain carries TRBV19 and TRBJ1-2; D call uncertain. With 5 bases removed from V and 0 bases from J, the gap between germline ends came to 7 bases. This CDR3 contains 13 residues. Germline CDR1 and CDR2: LNHDA and SQIVND (reference sequence). CDR3 coding DNA: TGTGCCAGTAGTGACCGAGCTAACTATGGCTACACCTTC. This translates into CASSDRANYGYTF.

This clonotype was recorded at least ten times. This rearrangement joins TRBV7-8 to TRBJ1-1, with TRBD1 matching over 8 bases. The CDR3 is made up of 13 amino acids. The V gene's germline CDR1 is SGHVS and CDR2 FQNEAQ. Germline trimming cut 3 bases from V and 4 bases from J; bases unmatched to any gene: 1. This CDR3 reads CASSFDRGTEAFF. For the CDR3, the DNA is TGTGCCAGCAGCTTCGACAGGGGCACTGAAGCTTTCTTT.

This clonotype occurred many times. The V call is TRBV12-3 or TRBV12-4, the J call TRBJ1-1; D not resolved. This CDR3 is 10 amino acids long. The CDR3 coding sequence is TGTTCAACAATGAACACTGAAGCTTTCTTT. Protein: CSTMNTEAFF.

This clonotype was found many times. The chain joins TRBV7-2 to TRBJ2-2; no clear D. The V gene lost 11 bases and the J gene lost 4 bases, with 14 bases spanning the gap. The CDR3 length is 13 residues. The germline gives CDR1 SGHTA, CDR2 FQGNSA. CDR3 coding DNA: TGTGCCGTAGGGCGACGGATCACCGGGGAGCTGTTTTTT. Its protein product is CAVGRRITGELFF. The variable domain in full, with the rest retrieved from reference TRBV7-2 and TRBJ2-2, is GAGVSQSPSNKVTEKGKDVELRCDPISGHTALYWYRQSLGQGLEFLIYFQGNSAPDKSGLPSDRFSAERTGGSVSTLTIQRTQQEDSAVYLCAVGRRITGELFFGEGSRLTVL.

This clonotype has more than one count but fewer than ten. V gene TRBV2 combines with J gene TRBJ2-1, with 7 bases aligning to TRBD2. The CDR3 covers 13 residues. CDR1 is SNHLY, CDR2 FYNNEI, per germline. J gave up 2 bases and V 6 bases, and 1 base lay outside the gene matches. The CDR3 loop reads CASRTSPYNEQFF. CDR3 coding DNA: TGTGCCAGCAGGACTAGCCCCTACAATGAGCAGTTCTTC.

This clonotype has ten or more counts. The rearrangement uses TRBV12-3 or TRBV12-4 and TRBJ2-3, with D possibly being TRBD2 (7 bases). V shed 2 bases and J shed 4 bases, with 13 bases lying between them. The CDR3 is 15 residues long. CDR3 in DNA: TGTGCCAGCAGTTTATTTGAGGGGGGGGCAGATACGCAGTATTTT. Encoded protein: CASSLFEGGADTQYF.

This clonotype was picked up many times. The chain combines TRBV12-3 or TRBV12-4 with TRBJ1-2, with 7 positions matching TRBD1. The trim removed 5 bases at V and 2 bases at J, leaving 11 bases unmatched. This CDR3 spans 16 amino acids. This CDR3 is CASSGTDHSSNYGYTF. CDR3 coding DNA: TGTGCCAGCAGTGGGACAGACCACTCTTCGAACTATGGCTACACCTTC.

This clonotype was detected ten times or more. V and J are TRBV5-1 and TRBJ1-1, with D maybe TRBD1 (6 bases). Germline CDR1 and CDR2: SGHRS and YFSETQ. The germline V and J ends were trimmed by 7 bases and 0 bases, with 22 bases remaining between them. This CDR3 is built from 17 residues. The CDR3 DNA sequence: TGCGCCAGCGGCCGGACAGCCCGTGAGGTTATGAACACTGAAGCTTTCTTT. Amino acids: CASGRTAREVMNTEAFF. The full variable domain, rest sourced from reference TRBV5-1 and TRBJ1-1, is KAGVTQTPRYLIKTRGQQVTLSCSPISGHRSVSWYQQTPGQGLQFLFEYFSETQRNKGNFPGRFSGRQFSNSRSEMNVSTLELGDSALYLCASGRTAREVMNTEAFFGQGTRLTVV.

This clonotype was found many times. The rearrangement joins TRBV7-9 to TRBJ2-5; D is possibly TRBD1 or TRBD2 (5 bases each). V was clipped by 3 bases and J by 5 bases, with 7 bases between them. Germline V gene sequence: CDR1 SEHNR, CDR2 FQNEAQ (reference sequence). The length of the CDR3 is 12 residues. CDR3 sequence (DNA): TGTGCCAGCAGCTTGGGGGAGGAGACCCAGTACTTC. Translating gives CASSLGEETQYF.

This clonotype was observed a handful of times. The V and J genes are TRBV10-3 and TRBJ2-7; D unclear. This CDR3 has 14 residues. Germline V gene lookup returns CDR1 ENHRY and CDR2 SYGVKD. V was shortened by 0 bases and J by 6 bases, with 12 bases between the two germline ends. The DNA of the CDR3 is TGTGCCATCAGTGAGTCGACTCTGGGGTCCGAGCAGTACTTC. Translating gives CAISESTLGSEQYF.